Presented here are 23 T cell receptor beta chains from one specimen sequenced in a study of vaccination and CD4 T cells after COVID-19. Treatment reported: approximately 9-day PBMC culture with coronavirus spike peptide pools or control peptides (ViraFEST assay). For these TCRs, the target antigens are not known. Once obtained from cultured CD4+ T cells, the DNA was sequenced using the Oncomine TCR Beta short-read assay. TCRdb analysed the PCR reads with MiXCR anew, one entry per CDR3 protein. The sample records some 20,000 distinct CDR3 sequences, approximately 48% being singletons. Here the sequenced sample was CD4+ T cells from blood, cultured in vitro, taken after SARS-CoV-2 vaccination. Receptors originate from a human donor who had recovered from COVID-19.

This clonotype appeared a few times. This chain links TRBV7-2 with TRBJ2-6; 8 bases fit TRBD2. The germline V gene encodes CDR1 SGHTA and CDR2 FQGNSA. This CDR3 comprises 22 residues. V lost 4 bases and J lost 3; bases outside the gene matches: 23. CDR3 residues: CASSSPVWGAGTSFDGANVLTF. CDR3 coding DNA: TGTGCCAGCAGCTCACCGGTCTGGGGGGCTGGGACTAGTTTTGATGGGGCCAACGTCCTGACTTTC.

V and J are TRBV19 and TRBJ2-1, with 7 positions matching TRBD2. The CDR3 runs 14 residues. Germline trimming cut 1 base from V and 7 bases from J; bases unmatched to any gene: 4. CDR1 and CDR2 (germline): LNHDA, SQIVND (reference sequence). CDR3 loop: CASSIAGGGNEQFF. CDR3 nucleotides: TGTGCCAGTAGTATAGCGGGGGGAGGGAATGAGCAGTTCTTC. The full variable domain, in which reference TRBV19 and TRBJ2-1 provide the parts outside the CDR3, is DGGITQSPKYLFRKEGQNVTLSCEQNLNHDAMYWYRQDPGQGLRLIYYSQIVNDFQKGDIAEGYSVSREKKESFPLTVTSAQKNPTAFYLCASSIAGGGNEQFFGPGTRLTVL.

This chain connects TRBV2 to TRBJ1-1; 8 positions agree with TRBD1. CDR3 size: 15 residues. Germline-derived CDR1 and CDR2 are SNHLY and FYNNEI. V was clipped by 3 bases and J by 3 bases; unmatched bases: 6. For the CDR3, the DNA is TGTGCCAGCAGTGAGGCCGGGACAGGTCACACTGAAGCTTTCTTT. Translation: CASSEAGTGHTEAFF. Full variable domain (outside the CDR3, taken from reference TRBV2 and TRBJ1-1): EPEVTQTPSHQVTQMGQEVILRCVPISNHLYFYWYRQILGQKVEFLVSFYNNEISEKSEIFDDQFSVERPDGSNFTLKIRSTKLEDSAMYFCASSEAGTGHTEAFFGQGTRLTVV.

In its sample, this clonotype was seen a few times. V is TRBV20-1 and J is TRBJ1-5, with a weak D call TRBD1 (5 bases). The germline gives CDR1 DFQATT, CDR2 SNEGSKA (reference sequence). The V end lost 3 bases, the J end lost 0 bases, and 18 bases lay between the germline ends. The CDR3 spans 17 residues. The CDR3 nucleotides are TGCAGTGCTAGGGAAAGTTACAGGTTATATAGCAATCAGCCCCAGCATTTT. Translating gives CSARESYRLYSNQPQHF.

The chain carries TRBV7-8 and TRBJ1-2; D is possibly TRBD1 (5 bases). Trimming shortened V by 2 bases and J by 7 bases, and 14 bases separated the two germline ends. CDR3 length equals 14 residues. Germline CDR1 reads SGHVS; CDR2 reads FQNEAQ. The CDR3 loop reads CASSLMGHSGGYTF. The CDR3 bases are TGTGCCAGCAGCTTAATGGGGCACTCTGGTGGCTACACCTTC.

The J gene is TRBJ1-2, the V gene TRBV5-1; D uncertain. This CDR3 contains 12 residues. V lost 3 bases and J lost 6, with 9 bases in between. CDR1 is SGHRS and CDR2 is YFSETQ in the germline V gene. CDR3 bases: TGCGCCAGCAGCTCCCGGGCAGATGGCTACACCTTC. Its translation: CASSSRADGYTF.

This clonotype has just one count. V usage is TRBV6-1 and J usage is TRBJ2-1; 10 nucleotides align to TRBD1. The CDR3 extends over 17 amino acids. Germline CDR1 is MNHNS and CDR2 is SASEGT. Trimming took 3 bases from V and 5 from J; bases not matched to a gene: 10. CDR3 protein: CASSEPLRDRGDNEQFF. The CDR3 DNA sequence: TGTGCCAGCAGTGAGCCTTTACGGGACAGGGGAGACAATGAGCAGTTCTTC.

This sequence joins TRBV15 and TRBJ1-5, with 8 bases matching TRBD1. With 8 bases clipped from V and 2 bases from J, the junction kept 5 bases outside the gene matches. The CDR3 totals 14 residues. CDR1 is LNHNV, CDR2 YYDKDF, per germline (reference sequence). For the CDR3, the DNA is TGTGCCACCCGACAGGGGTGGGGCAATCAGCCCCAGCATTTT. It is translated as CATRQGWGNQPQHF.

V gene TRBV7-2 combines with J gene TRBJ1-6; D is possibly TRBD1 (6 bases). Germline V gene lookup returns CDR1 SGHTA and CDR2 FQGNSA. The CDR3 has 18 amino acids. V shed 5 bases and J shed 4 bases, with 21 bases lying between them. The CDR3 DNA reads as TGTGCCAGCAGCACGGGGACCGGGGGCAGGAGTTATAATTCACCCCTCCACTTT. Translation: CASSTGTGGRSYNSPLHF. The full variable domain, completed using reference TRBV7-2 and TRBJ1-6, is GAGVSQSPSNKVTEKGKDVELRCDPISGHTALYWYRQSLGQGLEFLIYFQGNSAPDKSGLPSDRFSAERTGGSVSTLTIQRTQQEDSAVYLCASSTGTGGRSYNSPLHFGNGTRLTVT.

Note on this clonotype: No conserved phenylalanine or tryptophan is present at the end of the CDR3, so a read error is the likely explanation. The chain uses TRBV20-1 and TRBJ2-5, with 7 nucleotides matching TRBD2. CDR3 length: 16 amino acids. J lost 0 bases, V lost 2 bases, and 9 bases had no gene match. Germline assignment: CDR1 DFQATT and CDR2 SNEGSKA (reference sequence). The DNA of the CDR3 is TGCAGTGCTAGACGGGCGAGCGGGATGTACCAAGAGACCCAGTACTCC. This gives the protein CSARRASGMYQETQYS.

This clonotype came up a few times. The chain carries TRBV7-9 and TRBJ1-5; D not certain. Germline V gives CDR1 SEHNR, CDR2 FQNEAQ (reference sequence). Trimming removed 1 base from V and 8 bases from J, with 15 bases in between. The CDR3 is 15 amino acids. The DNA for the CDR3 is TGTGCCAGCAGCTTAGAAGGCACGATAGGCGAGCCCCAGCATTTT. Translated: CASSLEGTIGEPQHF.

The V gene is TRBV20-1, the J gene TRBJ2-5; TRBD2 matches at 9 bases. Germline V gene sequence: CDR1 DFQATT, CDR2 SNEGSKA (reference sequence). This CDR3 region has 15 residues. This CDR3 reads CSAHSRGGSQETQYF. Written as DNA, the CDR3 is TGCAGCGCCCACTCGCGGGGGGGTAGTCAAGAGACCCAGTACTTC.

The genes are TRBV9 and TRBJ2-1; 10 nucleotides line up with TRBD2. The germline V gene has CDR1 SGDLS and CDR2 YYNGEE. Trimming cost V 0 bases and J 2 bases; bases outside gene matches: 8. The CDR3 has 18 amino acids. The CDR3 region has the DNA TGTGCCAGCAGCGTAGATAGGGGACTAGCGAGCCCCTACAATGAGCAGTTCTTC. The encoded protein is CASSVDRGLASPYNEQFF.

The chain links TRBV6-2 or TRBV6-3 to TRBJ2-7; 7 bases match TRBD1. Per germline, CDR1 MNHEY and CDR2 SVGEGT. V shed 6 bases, J shed 2 bases, and the junction held 7 bases outside the gene matches. The CDR3 covers 14 residues. In DNA form, the CDR3 reads TGTGCCAGCAGCCGGGACAGTAATACCTACGAGCAGTACTTC. Residues: CASSRDSNTYEQYF.

The chain links TRBV5-1 to TRBJ1-1; D ambiguous. The germline gives CDR1 SGHRS, CDR2 YFSETQ. The CDR3 extends over 14 amino acids. Trimming took off 1 base at V and 5 bases at J, with 12 bases between the two ends. The chain's CDR3 is CASSLLRLGTEAFF. CDR3 nucleotides: TGCGCCAGCAGCTTGCTACGGCTGGGGACTGAAGCTTTCTTT.

A few counts support this clonotype. This chain links TRBV27 with TRBJ2-1, with 13 bases identical to TRBD2. Germline V gene lookup returns CDR1 MNHEY and CDR2 SMNVEV (reference sequence). Trimming at V came to 6 bases and at J to 10 bases, leaving 12 bases not matched to a gene. The length of the CDR3 is 16 residues. CDR3 in DNA: TGTGCCAGCAGACTTTCAACTAGCGGGAGGGGGGGCGAGCAGTTCTTC. It encodes CASRLSTSGRGGEQFF.

This sequence joins TRBV10-1 and TRBJ1-1; D not resolved. The ends were cut back, 8 bases at V and 3 bases at J, with 19 bases in the middle. CDR1 and CDR2 (germline): WNHNN, SYGVQD (reference sequence). The CDR3 totals 15 residues. CDR3 DNA: TGCGCCAGCGGGGAGACACATCTTCAGGACACTGAAGCTTTCTTT. Encoded protein: CASGETHLQDTEAFF.

The chain joins TRBV10-1 to TRBJ2-1; D may match TRBD1 or TRBD2 (5 bases each). The V and J ends lost 2 bases and 8 bases respectively, with 16 bases between them. CDR3 size: 15 residues. From germline, CDR1 is WNHNN and CDR2 SYGVQD (reference sequence). This CDR3 is CASSERLGVLHEQFF. The CDR3 DNA reads as TGCGCCAGCAGTGAGAGGCTGGGGGTCTTACATGAGCAGTTCTTC.

The chain links TRBV11-2 to TRBJ2-7, with TRBD2 matching over 10 bases. V trimming: 5 bases; J trimming: 4 bases; junction bases outside the gene matches: 8. Germline V CDR1 and CDR2: SGHAT, FQNNGV. The length of the CDR3 is 15 residues. The CDR3 protein is CASSRTAGGPYEQYF. Written as DNA, the CDR3 is TGTGCCAGCAGCCGTACAGCGGGGGGGCCGTACGAGCAGTACTTC.

The chain employs TRBV6-5 and TRBJ1-6; TRBD1 might be the D (5 bases). Trimming left V 0 bases short and J 11 bases short, with 11 bases between. From germline, CDR1 is MNHEY and CDR2 SVGAGI. This CDR3 is built from 14 residues. The DNA for the CDR3 is TGTGCCAGCAGTTACTCTCAGGGTAGCACACCCCTCCACTTT. It yields the protein CASSYSQGSTPLHF.

The chain is built from TRBV10-1 and TRBJ1-5; weak D call: TRBD1 (6 bases). Trimming removed 0 bases at V and 7 bases at J, with 7 bases between. The germline V gene encodes CDR1 WNHNN and CDR2 SYGVQD (reference sequence). The CDR3 sequence is 13 residues long. CDR3 coding DNA: TGCGCCAGCAGTGAGTCTAGGGGGCAGCCCCAGCATTTT. It specifies CASSESRGQPQHF.

The sample holds a few counts of this clonotype. This chain connects TRBV10-3 to TRBJ2-5; D is uncertain. Trimming pared 8 bases from V and 5 bases from J, leaving 6 bases between. CDR1 and CDR2 (germline): ENHRY, SYGVKD. CDR3 length: 10 amino acids. The CDR3 region is CAIGQETQYF. Written as DNA, the CDR3 is TGTGCCATCGGTCAGGAGACCCAGTACTTC.

This clonotype has a handful of counts. J is TRBJ1-1 and V is TRBV6-2 or TRBV6-3; 7 nucleotides agree with TRBD1. Germline values: CDR1 MNHEY, CDR2 SVGEGT. The V gene end was trimmed by 8 bases and the J gene end by 5 bases; junction bases not matched to a gene: 11. The CDR3 totals 14 residues. CDR3 coding DNA: TGTGCCAGCGTCCCAAGGACAGGAAAGACTGAAGCTTTCTTT. Residues: CASVPRTGKTEAFF.